The rows below give T cell receptor beta chains drawn from one sample of a study of beta chain features in type 1 diabetes. The assay was immunoSEQ multiplex PCR, and TCRdb's table has in-frame clones only and misses some. This table has fewer than 300,000 clones, 20% appearing once. Sequencing input: naive CD4+ T cells from blood. These receptors were obtained from a woman aged 40 to 55 with type 1 diabetes. Each CDR3 is given with its conserved first and last residue. D genes are given only for firm matches. Expanded clones get a size class; other rows say once, few or many, or leave the size out.

TRBV4-3	few	NA	TRBJ1-2	CASSQVLDSPSFYGYTF	TGCGCCAGCAGCCAAGTCCTCGACAGCCCCTCATTCTATGGCTACACCTTC
TRBV30	NA	TRBD1	TRBJ2-7	CAWSPSPGTGRAEQYF	TGTGCCTGGTCTCCTTCTCCGGGGACAGGGCGCGCCGAGCAGTACTTC
TRBV5-1	few	TRBD1	TRBJ2-5	CASSLGTVQRETQYF	TGCGCCAGCAGCTTAGGGACAGTTCAACGGGAGACCCAGTACTTC
TRBV9	few	NA	TRBJ2-3	CASSALGDPTDTQYF	TGTGCCAGCAGCGCCCTCGGGGATCCCACAGATACGCAGTATTTT
TRBV28	few	NA	TRBJ2-7	CASSYRGIYEQYF	TGTGCCAGCAGCTACCGGGGGATCTACGAGCAGTACTTC
TRBV19	few	TRBD2	TRBJ2-6	CASRLTSGRGSGANVLTF	TGTGCCAGTAGACTGACTAGCGGGAGAGGTTCTGGGGCCAACGTCCTGACTTTC
TRBV29-1	NA	TRBD2	TRBJ2-1	CSVEILRLAGRYEQFF	TGCAGCGTTGAGATTCTACGACTAGCGGGAAGGTATGAGCAGTTCTTC
TRBV19	few	TRBD1	TRBJ1-5	CASSISGQNQPQHF	TGTGCCAGTAGTATCTCGGGACAGAATCAGCCCCAGCATTTT
TRBV30	NA	NA	TRBJ2-7	CAWTYRAAAGEQYF	TGTGCCTGGACCTACCGGGCCGCGGCGGGAGAGCAGTACTTC
TRBV27	few	NA	TRBJ1-2	CASSLGRTPGGYTF	TGTGCCAGCAGTTTAGGACGGACCCCAGGGGGCTACACCTTC
TRBV7-9	few	NA	TRBJ1-2	CASSFYGSGYTF	TGTGCCAGCAGCTTTTACGGGTCCGGCTACACCTTC
TRBV10-3	NA	NA	TRBJ2-1	CAISESTLDEQFF	TGTGCCATCAGTGAGAGTACTTTAGATGAGCAGTTCTTC
TRBV30	NA	NA	TRBJ1-1	CAWNFPRSGMNTEAFF	TGTGCCTGGAACTTTCCCCGGTCCGGGATGAACACTGAAGCTTTCTTT
TRBV29-1	NA	TRBD1	TRBJ2-7	CSVLDRGQYEQYF	TGCAGCGTTTTGGACAGGGGGCAGTACGAGCAGTACTTC
TRBV28	NA	NA	TRBJ2-7	CASSSTAPSYEQYF	TGTGCCAGCAGTTCCACCGCGCCCTCCTACGAGCAGTACTTC
TRBV29-1	NA	NA	TRBJ2-5	CSVSKGEYQETQYF	TGCAGCGTATCGAAGGGGGAGTACCAAGAGACCCAGTACTTC
TRBV6-5	few	NA	TRBJ2-7	CASSYSGETGQYF	TGTGCCAGCAGTTACTCGGGGGAGACAGGGCAGTACTTC